This TCR beta chain was observed in a study of T cell responses to AZD1222 COVID-19 vaccine. Study observations and caveats: Of the AZD1222 recipients, only 5 to 7 were seropositive at baseline. Spike-specific TCR breadth and depth both grew after two AZD1222 doses. Donors in the cohort were predominantly white British and more often female, and clonal diversity was possibly underestimated.

V was trimmed by 5 bases and J by 1 base, leaving 8 bases between them. The germline V gene encodes CDR1 MRHNA and CDR2 SNTAGT. This CDR3 spans 14 amino acids. Whether given at about 4 or about 12 weeks, second doses were pooled. Profiling relied on immunoSEQ multiplex PCR, and the TCRdb table lists in-frame clones only, not all of them. The sample carries about 73,000 clones, 89% recorded once. To note about this clone: The antigen is unknown.

V usage is TRBV6-4 and J usage is TRBJ2-2; a possible D gene is TRBD2 (5 bases). The sample was peripheral blood, taken 28 days after the second AZD1222 dose. The clonotype comes from an adult who received the AZD1222 COVID-19 vaccine. Here the CDR3 reads CASSQDWNTGELFF. The CDR3 DNA sequence: TGTGCCAGCAGTCAGGACTGGAACACCGGGGAGCTGTTTTTT.